A selection of T cell receptor beta chains follows, all from one sample in a study of cytomegalovirus exposure and HLA in healthy donors. Only in-frame clones appear in the TCRdb table, and some are missing; sequencing was by immunoSEQ multiplex PCR. The table lists 110,000 or so clones, over 65% of them singletons. The material sequenced was PBMCs. Every receptor here comes from a woman between 35 and 50 years old in good health and CMV-seropositive. Each CDR3 is given with its conserved first and last residue. Fields, in order: D gene, V gene, J gene, clone size, CDR3 DNA, CDR3 protein. A D gene is named only where the DNA matches it firmly. Clone size is given for some rows only: seen once, a few or many times, or a class if the clone is expanded.

.,TRBV4-3,TRBJ1-1,.,TGCGCCAGCAGCCTAGACGCACTGGCTGAAGCTTTCTTT,CASSLDALAEAFF
TRBD1,TRBV5-1,TRBJ1-1,.,TGCGCCAGCAGCTACAGGGGCCAGAACACTGAAGCTTTCTTT,CASSYRGQNTEAFF
.,TRBV5-8,TRBJ2-2,.,TGTGCCAGCAGCCTGACCGGGAAATCCGCCGGGGAGCTGTTTTTT,CASSLTGKSAGELFF
.,TRBV25-1,TRBJ1-1,.,TGTGCCAGCAGTGAATTGGGTCTCTCCCATCGCGGTGGAGATGAAGCTTTCTTT,CASSELGLSHRGGDEAFF
.,TRBV6-1,TRBJ2-5,.,TGTGCCAGCAGGCAGACAAGAGCCCAGTACTTC,CASRQTRAQYF
TRBD2,TRBV11-2,TRBJ2-2,.,TGTGCCAGCAGCTTAGATTCGGGACTAGCGGGGGGGCCGGACACCGGGGAGCTGTTTTTT,CASSLDSGLAGGPDTGELFF
.,TRBV5-1,TRBJ2-5,.,TGCGCCAGCAGCTTGGTTCCAGGGCAAGAGACCCAGTACTTC,CASSLVPGQETQYF
TRBD2,TRBV4-2,TRBJ2-3,.,TGTGCCAGCAGCCCACTACTAGCGGGACTCACAGATACGCAGTATTTT,CASSPLLAGLTDTQYF
.,TRBV7-9,TRBJ1-1,.,TGTGCCAGCAGCTTAGTACACCCGAACACTGAAGCTTTCTTT,CASSLVHPNTEAFF
.,TRBV5-1,TRBJ2-1,once,TGCGCCAGCAGACGGGTCCTATACAATGAGCAGTTCTTC,CASRRVLYNEQFF
.,TRBV19,TRBJ2-7,.,TGTGCCAGTCGGCCCACCTCGCGAGGAGCTTACGAGCAGTACTTC,CASRPTSRGAYEQYF
TRBD1,TRBV6-1,TRBJ1-6,.,TGTGCCAGCAGGCGGGACAGGGGCTATAATTCACCCCTCCACTTT,CASRRDRGYNSPLHF
.,TRBV6-1,TRBJ2-1,.,TGTGCCAGCCGACCTATACCTCGCGGCAATGAGCAGTTCTTC,CASRPIPRGNEQFF
TRBD1,TRBV5-6,TRBJ2-7,once,TGTGCCAGCAGCAACCGACAGGGGGTCTACGAGCAGTACTTC,CASSNRQGVYEQYF
TRBD2,TRBV28,TRBJ2-7,few,TGTGCCAGCAGTACTAGCGGGAGACGCGAGCAGTACTTC,CASSTSGRREQYF
TRBD2,TRBV5-4,TRBJ2-3,.,TGTGCCAGCAGCTTGTGGGGGGGGAACACAGATACGCAGTATTTT,CASSLWGGNTDTQYF
.,TRBV6-1,TRBJ2-3,.,TGTGCCAGCAGTGAACTGGGAATGAGGACTGATACGCAGTATTTT,CASSELGMRTDTQYF
TRBD1,TRBV14,TRBJ2-7,.,TGTGCCAGCAGTCGACAGGGCTACGAGCAGTACTTC,CASSRQGYEQYF
.,TRBV2,TRBJ1-1,.,TGTGCCAGCACCGCGGGACGGTTGAACACTGAAGCTTTCTTT,CASTAGRLNTEAFF
.,TRBV30,TRBJ2-6,.,TGTGCCTGGAGTGTAGGACAGCTTTACTCTGGGGCCAACGTCCTGACTTTC,CAWSVGQLYSGANVLTF
.,TRBV5-1,TRBJ2-3,.,TGCGCCAGCAGCGCTGGGACTTACGCGGATACGCAGTATTTT,CASSAGTYADTQYF
.,TRBV9,TRBJ2-1,.,TGTGCCAGCAGCACCCCGAAAGGGGGGGCAGTAGACAATGAGCAGTTCTTC,CASSTPKGGAVDNEQFF
TRBD2,TRBV5-6,TRBJ2-3,.,TGTGCCAGCAGCTTGAAACTAGCGAGCACAGATACGCAGTATTTT,CASSLKLASTDTQYF
TRBD1,TRBV19,TRBJ2-7,.,TGTGCCAGTAGTAACGACAGGGGCAGCGAGCAGTACTTC,CASSNDRGSEQYF
TRBD1,TRBV12-5,TRBJ1-1,.,TGTGCTAGTGGACCAGGGGGCGCGGACACTGAAGCTTTCTTT,CASGPGGADTEAFF
.,TRBV18,TRBJ2-7,few,TGTGCCAGCTCACCAAACCGGGCAGGGGAAGGATACGAGCAGTACTTC,CASSPNRAGEGYEQYF
.,TRBV9,TRBJ1-1,few,TGTGCCAGCAGCCGAGGCCCCAATACAGGGTACGCTGAAGCTTTCTTT,CASSRGPNTGYAEAFF
TRBD1,TRBV7-6,TRBJ2-7,.,TGTGCCAGCAGCCAAAAAGGGACAGCAGGGACCTACGAGCAGTACTTC,CASSQKGTAGTYEQYF
TRBD2,TRBV19,TRBJ2-1,.,TGTGCCAGTAGTATTCTAGCGGGGGATTACAATGAGCAGTTCTTC,CASSILAGDYNEQFF
.,TRBV9,TRBJ1-1,.,TGTGCCAGCAGCGTAGCGGACGGGATGAACACTGAAGCTTTCTTT,CASSVADGMNTEAFF
.,TRBV7-9,TRBJ1-1,.,TGTGCCAGCAGCTTACAGGGTGGCGCCACTGAAGCTTTCTTT,CASSLQGGATEAFF
TRBD2,TRBV5-1,TRBJ2-3,.,TGCGCCAGCAGCTTGGGACTAGCGGGATCGGATACGCAGTATTTT,CASSLGLAGSDTQYF
TRBD1,TRBV9,TRBJ1-4,.,TGTGCCAGCAGCGTAGCAGGGGGCGATCGGGAAAAACTGTTTTTT,CASSVAGGDREKLFF
.,TRBV5-4,TRBJ1-1,.,TGTGCCAGCAGCGAAAAATCAGGGGTGAACACTGAAGCTTTCTTT,CASSEKSGVNTEAFF
TRBD2,TRBV5-6,TRBJ2-5,.,TGTGCCAGCAGCTACGGACTAGCGGGGGAAGGGGAGACCCAGTACTTC,CASSYGLAGEGETQYF
.,TRBV9,TRBJ2-1,few,TGTGCCAGCAGCCCCGGCAGGAATGAGCAGTTCTTC,CASSPGRNEQFF
.,TRBV30,TRBJ2-3,.,TGTGCCTGGAGTGTGGTGCGGGCAGATACGCAGTATTTT,CAWSVVRADTQYF
TRBD2,TRBV29-1,TRBJ2-1,.,TGCAGCGCCAATGCGCTAGCGGGAGGGTCTGATGAGCAGTTCTTC,CSANALAGGSDEQFF
.,TRBV5-4,TRBJ1-4,.,TGTGCCAGCAGCCTTGGGCGGGTTAATGAAAAACTGTTTTTT,CASSLGRVNEKLFF
TRBD2,TRBV18,TRBJ2-2,.,TGTGCCAGCTCACCAAGCGGGGGAATGAACACCGGGGAGCTGTTTTTT,CASSPSGGMNTGELFF